This passage covers 13 T cell receptor beta chains from one sample sequenced in a study of cytomegalovirus exposure and HLA in healthy donors. PCR primers comprised 60 Vbeta and 13 Jbeta primers. The method was immunoSEQ multiplex PCR; TCRdb's version includes in-frame clones alone and lacks a portion of them. The table has around 97,000 clones, roughly a tenth seen once. Sequenced material: PBMCs. These receptors were taken from a man aged 50 to 60 in good health and CMV-seropositive.

V usage is TRBV28 and J usage is TRBJ1-2; 7 bases line up with TRBD1. The ends lost 5 bases at V and 6 bases at J; junction bases unmatched: 15. The germline V gene has CDR1 MDHEN and CDR2 SYDVKM. The CDR3 loop spans 16 amino acids. The CDR3 coding sequence is TGTGCCAGCAGTCTTATCCGGGACAGCCCCCTCAATGGCTACACCTTC. The encoded protein is CASSLIRDSPLNGYTF.

The chain has TRBV28 and TRBJ2-7, with 8 bases lining up with TRBD2. Unmatched junction bases numbered 3, after V lost 8 bases and J lost 0 bases. The CDR3 has 13 residues. Germline CDR1 and CDR2: MDHEN and SYDVKM. The CDR3 nucleotides are TGTGCCAGCCTCGGGACTAGCTCCTACGAGCAGTACTTC. Protein sequence: CASLGTSSYEQYF.

This chain uses TRBV6-4 with TRBJ2-1; TRBD2 matches 7 bases. Trimming removed 0 bases from V and 3 bases from J; junction bases left unmatched: 2. CDR3 length: 15 residues. Germline assignment: CDR1 MRHNA and CDR2 SNTAGT. CDR3 amino acids: CASSDSLAGYNEQFF. CDR3 DNA sequence: TGTGCCAGCAGTGACTCGTTAGCGGGCTACAATGAGCAGTTCTTC.

The CDR3 spells CASSQEFWEGRDEQFF. The CDR3 coding sequence is TGTGCCAGCAGCCAAGAGTTTTGGGAGGGCCGCGATGAGCAGTTCTTC. This chain connects TRBV4-2 to TRBJ2-1, with 7 bases that match TRBD2. V was clipped by 0 bases and J by 8 bases; unmatched bases: 10. Germline V gene lookup returns CDR1 LGHNA and CDR2 YNFKEQ. The CDR3 is made up of 16 amino acids.

Regarding this clone: The sample carries other DNA sequences with the same CDR3. V usage is TRBV27 and J usage is TRBJ1-2; 9 bases are shared with TRBD1. CDR1 MNHEY and CDR2 SMNVEV come from the germline V gene (reference sequence). The CDR3 extends over 13 amino acids. The ends lost 4 bases at V and 4 bases at J; junction bases unmatched: 1. The CDR3: CASSSDRGYGYTF. The CDR3 DNA follows: TGTGCCAGCAGTTCGGACAGGGGCTATGGCTACACCTTC.

This chain joins TRBV4-1 and TRBJ2-1; 8 bases line up with TRBD2. Germline CDR1 and CDR2: MGHRA and YSYEKL. V lost 0 bases to trimming and J lost 3 bases; unmatched junction nucleotides: 4. The CDR3 runs to 16 residues. CDR3 DNA: TGCGCCAGCAGCCAAGAGTGGGGGACTAGCTACAATGAGCAGTTCTTC. Its translation is CASSQEWGTSYNEQFF.

This clone was picked up a small number of times. This rearrangement joins TRBV7-3 to TRBJ2-1; 9 bases align to TRBD2. In germline, CDR1 is SGHTA, CDR2 FQGTGA. This CDR3 has 16 residues. The V segment lost 4 bases and the J segment 1 base; nucleotides outside the gene matches: 5. CDR3 sequence (DNA): TGTGCCAGCAGCTCACCGGGACTAGCATCCTACAATGAGCAGTTCTTC. This encodes CASSSPGLASYNEQFF.

This clone was recorded a few times. The chain employs TRBV28 and TRBJ2-7; perhaps TRBD2 as D (6 bases). The CDR3 sequence is 15 residues long. Germline V lookup: CDR1 MDHEN, CDR2 SYDVKM. The V end was cut by 1 base, the J end by 1 base, with 11 bases between. The CDR3 DNA reads TGTGCCAGCAGTTTATTGCTGGGGGGATCCTACGAGCAGTACTTC. Protein sequence: CASSLLLGGSYEQYF. The variable domain in full, with the rest retrieved from reference TRBV28 and TRBJ2-7, is DVKVTQSSRYLVKRTGEKVFLECVQDMDHENMFWYRQDPGLGLRLIYFSYDVKMKEKGDIPEGYSVSREKKERFSLILESASTNQTSMYLCASSLLLGGSYEQYFGPGTRLTVT.

This rearrangement joins TRBV11-2 to TRBJ2-2; D not resolved. The germline V gene has CDR1 SGHAT and CDR2 FQNNGV. Trimming removed 5 bases from V and 2 bases from J, with 6 bases in between. The CDR3 length is 13 residues. CDR3 bases: TGTGCCAGCAGCAGAACAAACACCGGGGAGCTGTTTTTT. Its translation: CASSRTNTGELFF.

The V and J genes are TRBV11-3 and TRBJ2-2, with no clear D. Germline-derived CDR1 and CDR2 are SGHNT and YENEEA. The CDR3 covers 13 residues. The ends were cut back, 0 bases at V and 5 bases at J, with 4 bases in the middle. CDR3 residues: CASSLELTGELFF. For the CDR3, the DNA is TGTGCCAGCAGCTTAGAACTAACCGGGGAGCTGTTTTTT.

The chain is built from TRBV5-1 and TRBJ2-7; tentatively, D is TRBD2 (5 bases). Between the trimmed V and J ends, which lost 5 bases and 3 bases, there was a span of 9 bases. CDR1 and CDR2 from the germline V gene are SGHRS and YFSETQ. The CDR3 is 12 amino acids. DNA of the CDR3: TGCGCCAGCAGACTAGATAACTACGAGCAGTACTTC. It yields the protein CASRLDNYEQYF.

This clone has a handful of counts. The chain employs TRBV21-1 and TRBJ2-5; TRBD1, the D gene given by the table, was not confirmed from the DNA. TRBV21-1 is a documented pseudogene. This CDR3 has 17 residues. The DNA of the CDR3 is TGTGCCAGCAGCAAAGCCCCGGACAGGGGGCGTCCGGAGACCCAGTACTTC. Translated, it gives CASSKAPDRGRPETQYF.

About this clone itself: No conserved phenylalanine or tryptophan ends this CDR3, so it is likely a read error. The J gene is TRBJ2-2, the V gene TRBV30; possible D gene TRBD1, 6 bases. Between the trimmed V and J ends, which lost 2 bases and 1 base, there was a span of 17 bases. The CDR3 extends over 17 amino acids. Germline assignment: CDR1 GTSNPN and CDR2 SVGIG (reference sequence). CDR3 protein: CAWSTPDRHENTGELFV. The CDR3, as DNA: TGTGCCTGGAGTACCCCGGACAGACACGAGAACACCGGGGAGCTGTTTGTT.